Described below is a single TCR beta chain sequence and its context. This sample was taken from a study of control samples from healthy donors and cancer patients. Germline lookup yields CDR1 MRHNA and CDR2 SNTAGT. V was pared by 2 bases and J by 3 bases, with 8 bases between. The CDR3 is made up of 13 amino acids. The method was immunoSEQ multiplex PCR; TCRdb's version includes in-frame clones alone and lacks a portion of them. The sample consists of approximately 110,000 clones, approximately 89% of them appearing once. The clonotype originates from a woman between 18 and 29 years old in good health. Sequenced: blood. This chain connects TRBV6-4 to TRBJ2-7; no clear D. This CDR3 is CASSDRVCYEQYF. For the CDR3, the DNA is TGTGCCAGCAGTGACAGGGTCTGCTACGAGCAGTACTTC.